One and the same sample provided the 11 T cell receptor beta chains below, sequenced in a study of blood T cell repertoires in COVID-19. Data came from immunoSEQ multiplex PCR; TCRdb stores just in-frame clones and leaves some out. The sample shows tens of thousands of clones, 80% to 95% of them seen only once. Input material: peripheral blood. The source is a man over 45 with active COVID-19.

The CDR3 reads CAARGGGISSSTDTQYF. The CDR3 DNA sequence: TGCGCCGCCCGGGGCGGGGGGATCAGCTCTTCCACAGATACGCAGTATTTT. The rearrangement uses TRBV10-2 and TRBJ2-3; TRBD2 matches at 8 bases. J lost 2 bases, V lost 11 bases, and 18 bases had no gene match. There are 17 residues in the CDR3. Germline V gene data show CDR1 as WSHSY and CDR2 as SAAADI.

This chain joins TRBV2 and TRBJ2-5, with a tentative D call TRBD1 (6 bases). V dropped 8 bases and J dropped 0 bases, with 16 bases sitting between them. From germline, CDR1 is SNHLY and CDR2 FYNNEI. This CDR3 spans 15 amino acids. DNA for the CDR3: TGTGCCAGCTCCTCGACCTACAGGGACCAAGAGACCCAGTACTTC. Its protein is CASSSTYRDQETQYF.

V is TRBV11-2 and J is TRBJ1-3; D is undetermined. Trimming took 0 bases from V and 0 from J, leaving 9 bases between them. The CDR3 length is 16 residues. Looked up from germline, CDR1 is SGHAT and CDR2 is FQNNGV. CDR3 DNA: TGTGCCAGCAGCTTAGACCCCCCCAACTCTGGAAACACCATATATTTT. Amino acid sequence: CASSLDPPNSGNTIYF.

V usage is TRBV7-9 and J usage is TRBJ1-2; perhaps TRBD1 as D (5 bases). The germline V gene has CDR1 SEHNR and CDR2 FQNEAQ (reference sequence). CDR3 length: 15 residues. V lost 2 bases and J 8 bases, leaving 18 bases between the germline ends. Here the CDR3 DNA reads TGTGCCAGCAGCTTAATAGGCGACGACAGTCAAGGCTACACCTTC. Protein product: CASSLIGDDSQGYTF. Full variable domain (rest looked up from reference TRBV7-9 and TRBJ1-2): DTGVSQNPRHKITKRGQNVTFRCDPISEHNRLYWYRQTLGQGPEFLTYFQNEAQLEKSRLLSDRFSAERPKGSFSTLEIQRTEQGDSAMYLCASSLIGDDSQGYTFGSGTRLTVV.

The chain joins TRBV28 to TRBJ1-5, with D hard to call. This CDR3 region has 13 residues. Germline assignment: CDR1 MDHEN and CDR2 SYDVKM. V was clipped by 1 base and J by 5 bases, with 6 bases between them. CDR3 nucleotide sequence: TGTGCCAGCAGTTTATTATCCCATCAGCCCCAGCATTTT. As protein: CASSLLSHQPQHF. Full variable domain (remainder filled in from reference TRBV28 and TRBJ1-5): DVKVTQSSRYLVKRTGEKVFLECVQDMDHENMFWYRQDPGLGLRLIYFSYDVKMKEKGDIPEGYSVSREKKERFSLILESASTNQTSMYLCASSLLSHQPQHFGDGTRLSIL.

The J gene is TRBJ2-5, the V gene TRBV15, with 8 bases lining up with TRBD1. Per the germline V gene, CDR1 is LNHNV and CDR2 is YYDKDF (reference sequence). V shed 3 bases and J 7 bases; nucleotides not matched to a gene: 13. The CDR3 extends over 16 amino acids. Here the CDR3 reads CATSRDLPGGAWTQYF. The CDR3 bases are TGTGCCACCAGCAGGGATCTTCCAGGGGGCGCCTGGACCCAGTACTTC.

V usage is TRBV7-2 and J usage is TRBJ1-2; TRBD1 matches 9 bases. Germline CDR1 is SGHTA and CDR2 is FQGNSA. This CDR3 comprises 15 residues. Trimming at V came to 5 bases and at J to 2 bases, leaving 6 bases not matched to a gene. The CDR3 loop is CASSGQTGGNYGYTF. The CDR3 DNA follows: TGTGCCAGCAGCGGCCAGACAGGGGGGAACTATGGCTACACCTTC.

The V call is TRBV19, the J call TRBJ2-3, with TRBD2 matching 7 bases. CDR1 is LNHDA, CDR2 SQIVND, per germline (reference sequence). Losses at the gene ends were 3 bases for V and 5 bases for J; bases not matched to a gene: 5. This CDR3 is built from 14 residues. CDR3 residues: CASSIAGAGDTQYF. The CDR3 nucleotides are TGTGCCAGTAGTATTGCGGGAGCTGGAGATACGCAGTATTTT.

The rearrangement uses TRBV2 and TRBJ2-4; D perhaps matches TRBD2 (5 bases). V lost 2 bases and J lost 0, with 11 bases in between. CDR1 is SNHLY and CDR2 is FYNNEI in the germline V gene. The CDR3 is made up of 16 amino acids. The CDR3 DNA is TGTGCCAGCAGTGAAACCGGGGTAGGAGCCAAAAACATTCAGTACTTC. It translates to CASSETGVGAKNIQYF.

The gene calls are TRBV5-1 and TRBJ2-7; TRBD2 aligns across 8 bases. The CDR3 has 17 amino acids. Germline CDR1 and CDR2: SGHRS and YFSETQ. V lost 7 bases to trimming and J lost 0 bases; unmatched junction nucleotides: 15. In DNA form, the CDR3 reads TGCGCCAGCGCCCAACCGCGGGGGGTAGGGAACTCCTACGAGCAGTACTTC. This gives the protein CASAQPRGVGNSYEQYF.

This sequence joins TRBV3-1 (or the pseudogene TRBV3-2) and TRBJ1-2; 8 nucleotides align to TRBD1. This CDR3 contains 15 residues. The germline V gene encodes CDR1 LGHDT and CDR2 YNNKEL (reference sequence). V dropped 1 base and J dropped 4; count of bases not matched to a gene: 5. CDR3 sequence: CASSQVYRGAYGYTF. As DNA, the CDR3 is TGTGCCAGCAGCCAAGTCTACAGGGGGGCCTATGGCTACACCTTC.